These 14 T cell receptor beta chains came from one sample sequenced in a study of metastatic and nonmetastatic thyroid tumors. Patients underwent thyroid surgery, and none had received any treatment before it. TCRdb re-clonotyped the PCR reads via MiXCR. The top ten hold approximately 3% of the sample, which has approximately 32,000 clones, about a fifth seen once. Source material: tumor tissue. The receptors shown here come from a male donor with papillary thyroid cancer or a benign thyroid nodule (not recorded which). Some clones in this sample may be carry-over from other donors' samples.

This clone was detected ten times or more. The V call is TRBV28, the J call TRBJ1-5, with 8 bases identical to TRBD1. The CDR3 length is 18 residues. Germline trimming cut 4 bases from V and 0 bases from J; bases unmatched to any gene: 11. The germline gives CDR1 MDHEN, CDR2 SYDVKM. The DNA for the CDR3 is TGTGCCAGCAGTTCCCCCCTGACAGGGGTTTATAGCAATCAGCCCCAGCATTTT. This codes for CASSSPLTGVYSNQPQHF.

This chain joins TRBV29-1 and TRBJ2-1; D gene unclear. Trimming left V 5 bases short and J 0 bases short, with 8 bases between. Germline loops: CDR1 SQVTM, CDR2 ANQGSEA. This CDR3 contains 13 residues. CDR3 in DNA: TGCAGCGTTCCAGGCAGCTCCTACAATGAGCAGTTCTTC. It translates to CSVPGSSYNEQFF.

Concerning this clone itself: Because it lacks the conserved phenylalanine or tryptophan at the end, this CDR3 is likely a read error. The V call is TRBV11-3, the J call TRBJ1-5; no definite D call. The CDR3 contains 16 residues. Germline CDR1 and CDR2: SGHNT and YENEEA. Trimming pared 4 bases from V and 3 bases from J, leaving 16 bases between. The CDR3 region is CASSSLRVGANQPQHS. The CDR3 region has the DNA TGTGCCAGCAGCTCTCTACGGGTAGGCGCCAATCAGCCCCAGCATTCT.

This clone was counted at least ten times. The chain uses TRBV10-3 and TRBJ2-1, with TRBD1 matching 8 bases. J lost 5 bases, V lost 4 bases, and 7 bases had no gene match. The germline V gene encodes CDR1 ENHRY and CDR2 SYGVKD. The CDR3 extends over 15 amino acids. The CDR3 coding sequence is TGTGCCATCAGTGCCCGGCCAGGGGGCCACAATGAGCAGTTCTTC. This encodes CAISARPGGHNEQFF.

The sample holds many counts of this clone. The chain employs TRBV28 and TRBJ2-1, with 7 positions matching TRBD2. With 2 bases clipped from V and 5 bases from J, the junction kept 0 bases outside the gene matches. Germline loops: CDR1 MDHEN, CDR2 SYDVKM. CDR3 length: 13 residues. CDR3: CASSLGGDNEQFF. DNA for the CDR3: TGTGCCAGCAGTTTAGGGGGGGACAATGAGCAGTTCTTC. Complete variable domain (other parts from reference TRBV28 and TRBJ2-1): DVKVTQSSRYLVKRTGEKVFLECVQDMDHENMFWYRQDPGLGLRLIYFSYDVKMKEKGDIPEGYSVSREKKERFSLILESASTNQTSMYLCASSLGGDNEQFFGPGTRLTVL.

Only a few counts were recorded for this clone. The junction differs from germline at one of its ends, possibly a read error. The gene calls are TRBV6-2 or TRBV6-3 and TRBJ2-1; D perhaps matches TRBD2 (5 bases). There are 14 residues in the CDR3. Looked up from germline, CDR1 is MNHEY and CDR2 is SVGEGT. CDR3 sequence: CASKRSTSYNEQFF. The DNA for the CDR3 is TGCGCCAGCAAGCGGTCGACCTCCTACAATGAGCAGTTCTTC.

The chain recombines TRBV28 with TRBJ2-7; TRBD2 matches 7 bases. Germline CDR1 reads MDHEN; CDR2 reads SYDVKM. CDR3 length: 17 amino acids. V shed 6 bases and J 7 bases; nucleotides not matched to a gene: 21. The CDR3 DNA follows: TGTGCCAGCAGCCCAATAGAGGTGGGGGGGGTAGCAGGTGAGCAGTACTTC. This codes for CASSPIEVGGVAGEQYF.

This sequence joins TRBV20-1 and TRBJ1-2, with D possibly being TRBD1 (6 bases). The CDR3 has 14 residues. The V gene's germline CDR1 is DFQATT and CDR2 SNEGSKA (reference sequence). The V end was cut by 4 bases, the J end by 4 bases, with 16 bases between. The CDR3, as DNA: TGCAGTGCTATGGGGGGCGCAGGAACCTATGGCTACACCTTC. Its translation is CSAMGGAGTYGYTF.

The chain is built from TRBV11-2 and TRBJ2-7; D not resolved. Trimming removed 0 bases from V and 5 bases from J, with 14 bases in between. This CDR3 has 15 amino acids. Germline V CDR1 and CDR2: SGHAT, FQNNGV. The CDR3 reads CASSLETDLTDEQYF. The CDR3 DNA is TGTGCCAGCAGCTTAGAAACCGACCTTACCGACGAGCAGTACTTC.

As for this clone: One end of the junction is discordant with germline, which a read error may explain. This sequence joins TRBV29-1 and TRBJ2-2, with D tentatively TRBD1 (6 bases). The CDR3 extends over 14 amino acids. Germline assignment: CDR1 SQVTM and CDR2 ANQGSEA. DNA for the CDR3: TGCAGCGTGTCCGGGACATGGCGGACCGGTGAGCTGTTTTTT. Translating it yields CSVSGTWRTGELFF.

In its sample, this clone was seen many times. The gene calls are TRBV19 and TRBJ2-2; 7 nucleotides align to TRBD2. The CDR3 is made up of 13 amino acids. The V and J ends lost 6 bases and 2 bases, in that order; junction bases with no gene match: 0. The germline V gene has CDR1 LNHDA and CDR2 SQIVND (reference sequence). CDR3 coding DNA: TGTGCCAGTAGGACTAGCAACACCGGGGAGCTGTTTTTT. Protein: CASRTSNTGELFF.

This clone is medium-sized within its sample. The chain couples TRBV20-1 to TRBJ2-7, with a tentative D call TRBD1 (6 bases). The CDR3 sequence is 15 residues long. Germline-derived CDR1 and CDR2 are DFQATT and SNEGSKA (reference sequence). The V gene lost 2 bases and the J gene lost 3 bases, with 17 bases spanning the gap. The CDR3 region has the DNA TGCAGTGCTAGAACAGGGACAAAGGTGCTCTACGAGCAGTACTTC. Translated: CSARTGTKVLYEQYF.

This clone occurred a few times. This sequence joins TRBV6-1 and TRBJ2-1; D unresolved. In germline, CDR1 is MNHNS, CDR2 SASEGT. The CDR3 extends over 13 amino acids. V was trimmed by 3 bases and J by 12 bases, leaving 15 bases between them. The CDR3: CASSDPAGLGQFF. The CDR3 region has the DNA TGTGCCAGCAGTGACCCGGCAGGTTTGGGGCAGTTCTTC.

This clone has a count of ten or more. The chain links TRBV28 to TRBJ1-2, with a tentative D call TRBD1 (6 bases). Between the trimmed V and J ends, which lost 5 bases and 8 bases, there was a span of 21 bases. Germline V gives CDR1 MDHEN, CDR2 SYDVKM. The CDR3 is 15 residues long. The CDR3 bases are TGTGCCAGCAGTGCGGGACAATCCCAAGTGGAGGGCTACACCTTC. Translating it yields CASSAGQSQVEGYTF.